The source of this TCR beta chain is a study of blood T cells in healthy people across ages. Study-wide results and caveats: Those diversity estimates obtained from one million T cells were thought to be underestimates. Higher diversity, along with more naive CD4+ cells, distinguished long-lived donors from aged donors.

The CDR3 loop spans 15 amino acids. Germline loops: CDR1 SGHDT, CDR2 YYEEEE. With V trimmed by 7 bases and J by 1 base, 8 bases remained unmatched. Details on this clonotype: Antigen: not known.

The use of a sample-barcoded 5' primer and a J-beta primer mix characterized a second PCR of roughly 6 to 12 cycles. TCRdb re-analysed the 5' RACE reads in MiXCR, keeping a single row per CDR3 protein. The table includes 1,100,000 or so distinct CDR3 sequences, less than 50% detected once. The receptor was isolated from a woman in her sixties or seventies in good health. Material for sequencing was blood. V and J are TRBV5-6 and TRBJ2-7, with 10 bases aligning to TRBD2. The CDR3 loop is CASGKKRGGSYEQYF. The CDR3 DNA sequence: TGTGCCAGCGGCAAAAAGCGGGGGGGTTCCTACGAGCAGTACTTC.